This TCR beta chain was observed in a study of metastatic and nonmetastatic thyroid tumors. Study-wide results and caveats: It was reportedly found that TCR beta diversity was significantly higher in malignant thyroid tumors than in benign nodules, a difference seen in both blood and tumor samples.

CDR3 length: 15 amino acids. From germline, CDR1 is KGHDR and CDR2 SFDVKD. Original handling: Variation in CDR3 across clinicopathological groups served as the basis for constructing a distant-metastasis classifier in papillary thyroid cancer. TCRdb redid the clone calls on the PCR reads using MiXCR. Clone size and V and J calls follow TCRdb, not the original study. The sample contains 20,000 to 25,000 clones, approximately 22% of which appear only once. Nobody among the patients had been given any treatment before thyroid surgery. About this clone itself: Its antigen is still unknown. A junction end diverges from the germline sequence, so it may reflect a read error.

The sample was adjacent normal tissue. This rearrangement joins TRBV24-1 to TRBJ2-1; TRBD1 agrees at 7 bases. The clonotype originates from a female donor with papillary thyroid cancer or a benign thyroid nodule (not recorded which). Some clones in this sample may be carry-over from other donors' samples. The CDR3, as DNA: TGTGCCGCCAGTGATTCGTCTACAGGGGCCAATGAGCAGTTCTTC. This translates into CAASDSSTGANEQFF.